This TCR beta chain was found in a study of technical replicates of blood from several donors. Trimming removed 8 bases at V and 7 bases at J, with 12 bases between. The CDR3 spans 12 residues. Germline CDR1 is MNHEY and CDR2 is SMNVEV (reference sequence). Assay used: immunoSEQ multiplex PCR; TCRdb lists only in-frame clones, some missing. Here the sample spans 55,000 to 65,000 clones, roughly 93% being singletons. Sequenced input: PBMCs. The receptor was derived from a human donor in good health. Some clones in this sample may be carry-over from other donors' samples. The chain uses TRBV27 and TRBJ2-1, with TRBD1 as a possible D gene (7 bases). The CDR3 sequence: CASRGTANEQFF. In DNA, the CDR3 is TGTGCCAGCCGCGGGACAGCTAATGAGCAGTTCTTC.